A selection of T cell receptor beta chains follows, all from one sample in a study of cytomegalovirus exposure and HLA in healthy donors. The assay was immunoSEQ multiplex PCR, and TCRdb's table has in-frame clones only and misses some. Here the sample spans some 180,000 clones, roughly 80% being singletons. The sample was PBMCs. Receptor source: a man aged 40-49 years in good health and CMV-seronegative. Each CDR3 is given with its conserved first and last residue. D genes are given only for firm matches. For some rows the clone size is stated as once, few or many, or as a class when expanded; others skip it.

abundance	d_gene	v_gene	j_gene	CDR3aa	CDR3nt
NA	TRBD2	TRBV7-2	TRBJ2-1	CASSLTSGRHDEQFF	TGTGCCAGCAGCTTGACTAGCGGGAGGCATGATGAGCAGTTCTTC
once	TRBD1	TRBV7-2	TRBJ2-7	CASSRGGYSNEQYF	TGTGCCAGCAGCCGAGGGGGCTATAGTAACGAGCAGTACTTC
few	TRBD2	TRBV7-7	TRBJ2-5	CASSLAGGAETQYF	TGTGCTAGCAGCTTAGCGGGGGGGGCGGAGACCCAGTACTTC
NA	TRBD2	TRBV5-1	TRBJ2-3	CASSLAAGGLTDTQYF	TGCGCCAGCAGCTTGGCAGCGGGGGGGCTTACAGATACGCAGTATTTT
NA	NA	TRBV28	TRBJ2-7	CASSNPFQGNHEQYF	TGTGCCAGCAGTAATCCCTTCCAGGGTAACCACGAGCAGTACTTC
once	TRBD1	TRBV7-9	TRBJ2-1	CASSPADRRGFDEQFF	TGTGCCAGCAGCCCCGCGGACAGGCGTGGATTCGATGAGCAGTTCTTC
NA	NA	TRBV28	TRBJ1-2	CASRVSGQDGYTF	TGTGCCAGCAGGGTCTCCGGACAAGATGGCTACACCTTC
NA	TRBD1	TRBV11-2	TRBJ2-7	CASSLGQGGEQYF	TGTGCCAGCAGCTTGGGACAGGGGGGCGAGCAGTACTTC
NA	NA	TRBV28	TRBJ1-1	CASRLGLGNTEAFF	TGTGCCAGCCGACTGGGACTTGGGAACACTGAAGCTTTCTTT
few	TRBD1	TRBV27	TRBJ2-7	CASRPDRAASYEQYF	TGTGCCAGCAGGCCCGACAGGGCTGCCTCCTACGAGCAGTACTTC
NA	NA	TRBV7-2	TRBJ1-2	CASSFLEYGYTF	TGTGCCAGCAGCTTTTTGGAGTATGGCTACACCTTC
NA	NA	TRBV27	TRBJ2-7	CASSLGGYEQYF	TGTGCCAGCTCGCTGGGGGGCTACGAGCAGTACTTC
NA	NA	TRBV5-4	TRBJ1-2	CASSLDRYGYTF	TGTGCCAGCAGCTTGGACAGATATGGCTACACCTTC
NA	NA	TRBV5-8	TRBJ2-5	CASSLGRAEETQYF	TGTGCCAGCAGCTTGGGCAGGGCTGAAGAGACCCAGTACTTC
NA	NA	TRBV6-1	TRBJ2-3	CASSVAAGANADTQYF	TGTGCCAGCAGTGTGGCGGCGGGGGCCAATGCAGATACGCAGTATTTT
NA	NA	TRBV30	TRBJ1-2	CARALNYGYTF	TGTGCCCGAGCCCTAAACTATGGCTACACCTTC
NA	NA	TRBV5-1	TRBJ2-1	CASSVDLQGREQFF	TGCGCCAGCAGCGTCGACCTACAGGGTAGGGAGCAGTTCTTC
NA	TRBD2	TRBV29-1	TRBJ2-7	CSILGGRRNYEQYF	TGCAGCATCCTCGGGGGGAGGAGAAACTACGAGCAGTACTTC
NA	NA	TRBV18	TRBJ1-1	CASSPMVQGNTEAFF	TGTGCCAGCTCACCAATGGTCCAGGGGAACACTGAAGCTTTCTTT
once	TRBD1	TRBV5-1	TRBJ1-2	CASSFEGGAGYGYTF	TGCGCCAGCAGCTTTGAAGGGGGCGCGGGCTATGGCTACACCTTC
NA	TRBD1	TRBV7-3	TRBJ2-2	CASSLFVGGNTGELFF	TGTGCCAGCAGCTTATTTGTAGGGGGCAACACCGGGGAGCTGTTTTTT
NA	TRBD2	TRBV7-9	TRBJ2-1	CASITGGLGSYNEQFF	TGTGCCAGCATTACGGGGGGTTTAGGCTCCTACAATGAGCAGTTCTTC
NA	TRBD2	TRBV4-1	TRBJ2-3	CASSSRTSGGANADTQYF	TGCGCCAGCAGCTCCCGGACTAGCGGGGGGGCAAACGCAGATACGCAGTATTTT
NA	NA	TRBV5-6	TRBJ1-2	CASSSQGWKNYGYTF	TGTGCCAGCAGCTCCCAGGGGTGGAAGAACTATGGCTACACCTTC
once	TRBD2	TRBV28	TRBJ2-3	CASSGAGAYTDTQYF	TGTGCCAGCAGTGGAGCGGGGGCCTACACAGATACGCAGTATTTT
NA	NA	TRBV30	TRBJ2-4	CAWSVTGGNIQYF	TGTGCCTGGAGTGTAACCGGAGGGAACATTCAGTACTTC
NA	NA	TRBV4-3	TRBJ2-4	CASSQAGEPQNIQYF	TGCGCCAGCAGCCAAGCAGGTGAACCCCAAAACATTCAGTACTTC
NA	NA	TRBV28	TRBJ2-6	CASSLGSSGANVLTF	TGTGCCAGCAGTTTAGGGAGCTCTGGGGCCAACGTCCTGACTTTC
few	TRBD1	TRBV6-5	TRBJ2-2	CASSPDRVTGELFF	TGTGCCAGCAGTCCCGACAGGGTCACCGGGGAGCTGTTTTTT
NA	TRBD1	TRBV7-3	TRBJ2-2	CASSLTLSGGRTGELFF	TGTGCCAGCAGCTTAACCCTCTCAGGGGGCCGGACCGGGGAGCTGTTTTTT
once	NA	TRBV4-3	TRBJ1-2	CASSQASYGYTF	TGCGCCAGCAGCCAAGCGAGCTATGGCTACACCTTC
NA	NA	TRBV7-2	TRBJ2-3	CASSGRPGGGTDTQYF	TGTGCCAGCAGCGGGCGCCCGGGCGGGGGCACAGATACGCAGTATTTT
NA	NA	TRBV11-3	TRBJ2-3	CASSRGSADTQYF	TGTGCCAGCAGCCGAGGGTCGGCAGATACGCAGTATTTT
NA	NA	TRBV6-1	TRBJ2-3	CASRAGQTTDTQYF	TGTGCCAGCAGAGCCGGACAGACCACAGATACGCAGTATTTT
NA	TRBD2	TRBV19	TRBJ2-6	CASSPPGRAGANVLTF	TGTGCCAGTAGCCCCCCCGGGAGGGCTGGGGCCAACGTCCTGACTTTC
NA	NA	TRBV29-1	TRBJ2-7	CSVGGEVAFAYEQYF	TGCAGCGTTGGGGGTGAGGTAGCGTTTGCCTACGAGCAGTACTTC
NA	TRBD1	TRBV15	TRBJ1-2	CATSRGGTGDGYTF	TGTGCCACCAGCAGAGGTGGGACAGGCGATGGCTACACCTTC
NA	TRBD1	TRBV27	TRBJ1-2	CASSFRDRPNYGYTF	TGTGCCAGCAGTTTCCGGGACAGACCTAACTATGGCTACACCTTC
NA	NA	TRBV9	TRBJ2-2	CASSVEGSGELFF	TGTGCCAGCAGCGTAGAGGGGTCCGGGGAGCTGTTTTTT
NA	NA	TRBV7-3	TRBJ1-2	CASSPLGTNGYTF	TGTGCCAGCAGTCCTCTAGGTACTAATGGCTACACCTTC
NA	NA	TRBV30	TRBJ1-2	CAWIGGAPIYGYTF	TGTGCCTGGATCGGAGGGGCCCCAATCTATGGCTACACCTTC
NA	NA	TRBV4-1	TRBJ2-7	CASSQDGLGAGVGYEQYF	TGCGCCAGCAGCCAAGATGGGCTCGGGGCAGGGGTCGGCTACGAGCAGTACTTC
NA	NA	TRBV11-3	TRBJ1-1	CASSFLDSVTEAFF	TGTGCCAGCAGCTTCCTAGACAGTGTCACTGAAGCTTTCTTT
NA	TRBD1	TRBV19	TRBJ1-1	CANSISSLGQGDTEAFF	TGTGCCAATAGTATTAGTAGTTTGGGACAGGGCGACACTGAAGCTTTCTTT
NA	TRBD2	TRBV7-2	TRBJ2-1	CASSTTSTNEQFF	TGTGCCAGCAGCACGACTAGCACCAATGAGCAGTTCTTC
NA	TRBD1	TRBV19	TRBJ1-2	CASSADRVYGYTF	TGTGCCAGTAGTGCGGACAGGGTGTACGGCTACACCTTC
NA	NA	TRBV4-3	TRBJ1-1	CASSQDYTGSTEAFF	TGCGCCAGCAGCCAAGATTATACAGGGTCTACTGAAGCTTTCTTT
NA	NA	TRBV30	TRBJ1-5	CAWGPDSNQPQHF	TGTGCCTGGGGCCCCGATAGCAATCAGCCCCAGCATTTT
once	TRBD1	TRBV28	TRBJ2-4	CASSPEDRPLGYIQYF	TGTGCCAGCAGTCCGGAGGACAGGCCCTTAGGGTACATTCAGTACTTC
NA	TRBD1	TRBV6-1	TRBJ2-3	CASKGDRGTDTQYF	TGTGCCAGCAAAGGGGACAGGGGAACAGATACGCAGTATTTT
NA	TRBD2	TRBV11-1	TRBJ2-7	CASSFPGLAGGYEQYF	TGTGCCAGCAGCTTCCCCGGACTAGCGGGAGGCTACGAGCAGTACTTC
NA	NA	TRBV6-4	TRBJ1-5	CASSVWATNQPQHF	TGTGCCAGCAGCGTGTGGGCAACAAATCAGCCCCAGCATTTT
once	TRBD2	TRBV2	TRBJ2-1	CASSVALAGGLEQFF	TGTGCCAGCAGCGTCGCCCTAGCGGGGGGCCTTGAGCAGTTCTTC
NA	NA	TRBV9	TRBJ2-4	CASSASGQAKNIQYF	TGTGCCAGCAGCGCGTCGGGACAAGCCAAAAACATTCAGTACTTC